The 26 T cell receptor beta chains reported below all come from one sample, sequenced in a study of cytomegalovirus exposure and HLA in healthy donors. Primers included in the PCR were 60 Vbeta and 13 Jbeta primers. Method: immunoSEQ multiplex PCR; TCRdb's copy keeps in-frame clones and lacks some. Of roughly 88,000 clones in the sample, approximately 80% were seen once. The specimen was PBMCs. Receptors were obtained from a man younger than 45 in good health and CMV-seropositive.

This chain links TRBV5-1 with TRBJ2-1; maybe TRBD1 (5 bases). The V gene's germline CDR1 is SGHRS and CDR2 YFSETQ. V was cut by 3 bases and J by 7 bases, with 11 bases left in between. CDR3 length: 13 amino acids. Here the CDR3 DNA reads TGCGCCAGCAGCTGGGGCTGGGTAAATGAGCAGTTCTTC. It is translated as CASSWGWVNEQFF.

This clone came up once. The V call is TRBV4-1, the J call TRBJ1-1; no definite D call. The V end lost 0 bases, the J end lost 1 base, and 6 bases lay between the germline ends. CDR1 and CDR2 from the germline V gene are MGHRA and YSYEKL. The CDR3 sequence is 14 residues long. CDR3 DNA sequence: TGCGCCAGCAGCCAAGATACCGGGAACACTGAAGCTTTCTTT. It translates to CASSQDTGNTEAFF.

This chain connects TRBV4-1 to TRBJ2-5; 7 positions agree with TRBD2. The germline V gene encodes CDR1 MGHRA and CDR2 YSYEKL. The trim removed 4 bases at V and 5 bases at J, leaving 7 bases unmatched. This CDR3 is 14 amino acids long. Here the CDR3 reads CASSLKTSWETQYF. The CDR3 DNA reads as TGCGCCAGCAGCCTCAAGACTAGCTGGGAGACCCAGTACTTC.

The rearrangement links TRBV19 to TRBJ1-1; 10 nucleotides match TRBD1. The trim removed 6 bases at V and 5 bases at J, leaving 6 bases unmatched. CDR1 and CDR2 (germline): LNHDA, SQIVND (reference sequence). The CDR3 sequence is 14 residues long. The DNA of the CDR3 is TGTGCCAGTAGCACCGGACAGGGGGTGACTGAAGCTTTCTTT. Amino acids: CASSTGQGVTEAFF.

This chain uses TRBV25-1 with TRBJ2-1, with TRBD1 identical over 9 bases. Germline lookup yields CDR1 MGHDK and CDR2 SYGVNS. The J segment lost 1 base and the V segment lost 7 bases, leaving 8 bases of the junction unmatched. The CDR3 loop spans 16 amino acids. The CDR3 here is CASTYPGQGSYNEQFF. CDR3 nucleotide sequence: TGTGCCAGCACCTACCCGGGACAGGGTTCCTACAATGAGCAGTTCTTC.

The chain uses TRBV4-2 and TRBJ2-1, with 14 bases matching TRBD2. Trimming at V came to 4 bases and at J to 6 bases, leaving 2 bases not matched to a gene. The CDR3 covers 15 residues. From germline, CDR1 is LGHNA and CDR2 YNFKEQ. The CDR3 DNA is TGTGCCAGCAGCCCGGGACTAGCGGGAGTCAATGAGCAGTTCTTC. It yields the protein CASSPGLAGVNEQFF.

CDR3 sequence (DNA): TGCAGCGTTGAACGGGGGACAGGGTCCTACAATGAGCAGTTCTTC. Translating gives CSVERGTGSYNEQFF. The chain recombines TRBV29-1 with TRBJ2-1; TRBD1 aligns across 9 bases. The ends lost 2 bases at V and 1 base at J; junction bases unmatched: 3. The CDR3 loop spans 15 amino acids. The V gene's germline CDR1 is SQVTM and CDR2 ANQGSEA.

The chain couples TRBV11-2 to TRBJ1-1; D unresolved. V was trimmed by 4 bases and J by 3 bases, leaving 9 bases between them. The CDR3 loop spans 13 amino acids. CDR1 and CDR2 from the germline V gene are SGHAT and FQNNGV. The CDR3 region is CASSSQIDTEAFF. In nucleotides, the CDR3 is TGTGCCAGCAGCTCCCAGATCGACACTGAAGCTTTCTTT.

The chain is built from TRBV9 and TRBJ1-2, with a weak D call TRBD1 (6 bases). The CDR3 contains 17 residues. CDR1 and CDR2 from the germline V gene are SGDLS and YYNGEE. The V end lost 3 bases, the J end lost 4 bases, and 22 bases lay between the germline ends. The CDR3 nucleotides read TGTGCCAGCAGCGCCCTAGTCCGACAGGTCTGGGCCTATGGCTACACCTTC. It is translated as CASSALVRQVWAYGYTF.

V gene TRBV4-1 combines with J gene TRBJ1-2; a possible D gene is TRBD1 (5 bases). With 3 bases removed from V and 6 bases from J, the gap between germline ends came to 17 bases. Germline V CDR1 and CDR2: MGHRA, YSYEKL. The CDR3 extends over 15 amino acids. The CDR3 protein is CASSHLVGGSNGYTF. Here the CDR3 DNA reads TGCGCCAGCAGCCACCTTGTGGGGGGGTCTAATGGCTACACCTTC.

This clone was counted between two and nine times. This chain uses TRBV9 with TRBJ2-2; 9 bases line up with TRBD1. This CDR3 is 17 amino acids long. Per germline, CDR1 SGDLS and CDR2 YYNGEE. V trimming: 2 bases; J trimming: 4 bases; junction bases outside the gene matches: 9. CDR3 sequence (DNA): TGTGCCAGCAGCGTCGAAAGGGGACAGGGCCCCACCGGGGAGCTGTTTTTT. Protein product: CASSVERGQGPTGELFF.

V is TRBV5-1 and J is TRBJ2-2; TRBD1 matches 7 bases. The CDR3 has 13 amino acids. Germline V gene data show CDR1 as SGHRS and CDR2 as YFSETQ. The V gene end was trimmed by 2 bases and the J gene end by 9 bases; junction bases not matched to a gene: 4. CDR3 nucleotide sequence: TGCGCCAGCAGCTTTAGACAGGGCAGGGAGCTGTTTTTT. Its translation is CASSFRQGRELFF.

The chain joins TRBV5-1 to TRBJ2-7; D may be TRBD1 (5 bases). Germline CDR1 and CDR2: SGHRS and YFSETQ. The CDR3 length is 16 residues. V was clipped by 4 bases and J by 1 base, with 18 bases between them. This chain's CDR3 is CASSPNAGQGSYEQYV. The DNA for the CDR3 is TGCGCCAGCAGCCCAAACGCCGGGCAGGGTTCCTACGAGCAGTACGTC.

The gene calls are TRBV6-1 and TRBJ2-5, with TRBD2 matching 14 bases. Germline CDR1 reads MNHNS; CDR2 reads SASEGT. There are 15 residues in the CDR3. The ends lost 4 bases at V and 5 bases at J; junction bases unmatched: 3. Here the CDR3 DNA reads TGTGCCAGCAGTGTGACTAGCGGGGGGGGTGAGACCCAGTACTTC. This encodes CASSVTSGGGETQYF.

The rearrangement uses TRBV19 and TRBJ1-2; TRBD1 is a possible D gene (6 bases). The germline gives CDR1 LNHDA, CDR2 SQIVND (reference sequence). V was shortened by 9 bases and J by 0 bases, with 14 bases between the two germline ends. The CDR3 consists of 14 residues. CDR3 nucleotides: TGTGCCAGCCGCCCCAGGGGCACTAACTATGGCTACACCTTC. Translated, it gives CASRPRGTNYGYTF.

J is TRBJ2-1 and V is TRBV19, with 10 bases lining up with TRBD2. The V and J ends lost 7 bases and 5 bases, in that order; junction bases with no gene match: 5. The CDR3 has 14 amino acids. Germline CDR1 and CDR2: LNHDA and SQIVND (reference sequence). The CDR3 DNA reads TGTGCCAGTATAGCGGGGGGCGTTAACAATGAGCAGTTCTTC. Translating gives CASIAGGVNNEQFF. Full variable domain (outside the CDR3, taken from reference TRBV19 and TRBJ2-1): DGGITQSPKYLFRKEGQNVTLSCEQNLNHDAMYWYRQDPGQGLRLIYYSQIVNDFQKGDIAEGYSVSREKKESFPLTVTSAQKNPTAFYLCASIAGGVNNEQFFGPGTRLTVL.

The rearrangement uses TRBV6-1 and TRBJ1-2; D might be TRBD1 (6 bases). This CDR3 is 15 amino acids long. V lost 7 bases to trimming and J lost 2 bases, with 17 bases between them. Germline values: CDR1 MNHNS, CDR2 SASEGT. The CDR3 nucleotides are TGTGCCAGCACCCCTAGCAGGGGTTTAAACTATGGCTACACCTTC. It encodes CASTPSRGLNYGYTF.

The V gene is TRBV28, the J gene TRBJ1-2; no reliable D call. Looked up from germline, CDR1 is MDHEN and CDR2 is SYDVKM. V was cut by 0 bases and J by 7 bases, with 18 bases left in between. There are 16 residues in the CDR3. CDR3 bases: TGTGCCAGCAGTTTATGGGCTGGAGGGAACCTATTTGGCTACACCTTC. Amino acids: CASSLWAGGNLFGYTF.

This clone was seen more than once but under ten times. V and J are TRBV5-1 and TRBJ2-2; possible D gene TRBD1, 6 bases. The CDR3 runs 15 residues. The germline V gene has CDR1 SGHRS and CDR2 YFSETQ. Trimming cost V 0 bases and J 4 bases, with 10 bases left between them. The CDR3 DNA is TGCGCCAGCAGCTTGGACCCGACAGGCACCGGGGAGCTGTTTTTT. Amino acids: CASSLDPTGTGELFF.

The chain links TRBV19 to TRBJ2-3; 15 positions match TRBD2. Trimming took 5 bases from V and 6 from J; bases not matched to a gene: 9. Germline CDR1 and CDR2: LNHDA and SQIVND (reference sequence). The CDR3 length is 17 residues. This CDR3 reads CASSFSGLAGGWDTQYF. CDR3 nucleotides: TGTGCCAGTAGTTTCTCGGGACTAGCGGGGGGATGGGATACGCAGTATTTT.

This clone showed up just once. The chain uses TRBV23-1 and TRBJ1-2; possible D gene TRBD1, 5 bases. TRBV23-1 is an ORF; its function is uncertain. The CDR3 is 17 amino acids. V gave up 3 bases and J gave up 0 bases, with 17 bases separating them. The CDR3 nucleotides are TGCGCCAGCAGTCATAGGGGAAGACCTTTAGCTAACTATGGCTACACCTTC. Its translation is CASSHRGRPLANYGYTF.

The chain links TRBV5-1 to TRBJ1-5; D not resolved. Looked up from germline, CDR1 is SGHRS and CDR2 is YFSETQ. The CDR3 is made up of 15 amino acids. V gave up 0 bases and J gave up 7 bases, with 14 bases separating them. The CDR3 region has the DNA TGCGCCAGCAGCTTGGGAAGTAAGGGAGGCCAGCCCCAGCATTTT. Its protein is CASSLGSKGGQPQHF.

This clone was recorded a few times. V gene TRBV29-1 combines with J gene TRBJ1-2; 8 bases agree with TRBD1. CDR3 length: 15 amino acids. With 8 bases clipped from V and 4 bases from J, the junction kept 15 bases outside the gene matches. CDR1 is SQVTM, CDR2 ANQGSEA, per germline. In DNA, the CDR3 is TGCAGCTCAAACGGACAGGGTGAACTTGGCTATGGCTACACCTTC. Translating gives CSSNGQGELGYGYTF. Using reference TRBV29-1 and TRBJ1-2 for the parts outside the CDR3, the full variable domain is SAVISQKPSRDICQRGTSLTIQCQVDSQVTMMFWYRQQPGQSLTLIATANQGSEATYESGFVIDKFPISRPNLTFSTLTVSNMSPEDSSIYLCSSNGQGELGYGYTFGSGTRLTVV.

The rearrangement joins TRBV5-4 to TRBJ2-5, with D perhaps TRBD2 (6 bases). The CDR3 totals 15 residues. V was pared by 0 bases and J by 4 bases, with 13 bases between. Germline values: CDR1 SGHNT, CDR2 YYREEE (reference sequence). The CDR3 is CASSLALGGVETQYF. In DNA, the CDR3 is TGTGCCAGCAGCTTGGCCTTGGGGGGAGTAGAGACCCAGTACTTC.

The rearrangement links TRBV5-1 to TRBJ2-3; 8 positions agree with TRBD2. CDR1 and CDR2 from the germline V gene are SGHRS and YFSETQ. CDR3 length equals 14 residues. The J segment lost 1 base and the V segment lost 7 bases, leaving 5 bases of the junction unmatched. CDR3 in DNA: TGCGCCAGCGCCCCGGGACTAGGCACAGATACGCAGTATTTT. Protein: CASAPGLGTDTQYF.

This clone was seen just once. V is TRBV19 and J is TRBJ2-3, with 14 bases that match TRBD2. Germline lookup yields CDR1 LNHDA and CDR2 SQIVND (reference sequence). The junction had 15 bases not matched to a gene; V was cut back by 3 bases and J by 4 bases. This CDR3 comprises 20 residues. The DNA of the CDR3 is TGTGCCAGTAGTATGCTGCCTCCGGGACTAGCGGGAGTAGGTGCAGATACGCAGTATTTT. It yields the protein CASSMLPPGLAGVGADTQYF.